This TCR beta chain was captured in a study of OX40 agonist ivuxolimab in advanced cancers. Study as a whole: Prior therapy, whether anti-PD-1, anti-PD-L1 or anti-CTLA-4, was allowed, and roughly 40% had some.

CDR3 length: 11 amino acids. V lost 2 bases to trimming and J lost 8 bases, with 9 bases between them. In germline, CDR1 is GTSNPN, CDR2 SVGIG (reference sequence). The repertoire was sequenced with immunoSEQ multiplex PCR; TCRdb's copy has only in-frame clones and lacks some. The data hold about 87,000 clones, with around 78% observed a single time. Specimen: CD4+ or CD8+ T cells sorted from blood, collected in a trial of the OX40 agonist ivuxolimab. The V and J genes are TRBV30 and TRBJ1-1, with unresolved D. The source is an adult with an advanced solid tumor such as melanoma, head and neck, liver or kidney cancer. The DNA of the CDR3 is TGTGCCTGGAGTTCTCGCATAGAAGCTTTCTTT. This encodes CAWSSRIEAFF. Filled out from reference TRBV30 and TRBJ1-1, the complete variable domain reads SQTIHQWPATLVQPVGSPLSLECTVEGTSNPNLYWYRQAAGRGLQLLFYSVGIGQISSEVPQNLSASRPQDRQFILSSKKLLLSDSGFYLCAWSSRIEAFFGQGTRLTVV.